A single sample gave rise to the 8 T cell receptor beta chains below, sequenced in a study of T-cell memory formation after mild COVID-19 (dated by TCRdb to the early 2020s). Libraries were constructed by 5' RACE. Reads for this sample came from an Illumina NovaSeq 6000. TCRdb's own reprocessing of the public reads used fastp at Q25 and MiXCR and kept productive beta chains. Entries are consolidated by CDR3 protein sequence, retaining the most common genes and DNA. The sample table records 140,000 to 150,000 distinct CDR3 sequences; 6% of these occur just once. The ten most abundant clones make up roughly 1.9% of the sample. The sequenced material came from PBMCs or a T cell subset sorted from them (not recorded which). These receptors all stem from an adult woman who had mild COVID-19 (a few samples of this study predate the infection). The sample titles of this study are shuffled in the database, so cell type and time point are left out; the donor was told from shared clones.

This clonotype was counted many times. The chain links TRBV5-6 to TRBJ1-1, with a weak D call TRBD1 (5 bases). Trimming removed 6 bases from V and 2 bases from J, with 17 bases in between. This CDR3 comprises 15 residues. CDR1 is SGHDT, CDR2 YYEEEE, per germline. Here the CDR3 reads CASTSLGGGNTEAFF. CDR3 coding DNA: TGTGCCAGCACCTCGCTTGGGGGAGGAAACACTGAAGCTTTCTTT.

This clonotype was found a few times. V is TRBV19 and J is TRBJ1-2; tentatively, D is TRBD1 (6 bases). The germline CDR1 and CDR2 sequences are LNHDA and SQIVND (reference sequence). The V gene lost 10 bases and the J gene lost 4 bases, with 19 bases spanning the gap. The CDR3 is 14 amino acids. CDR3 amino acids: CATARARGSYGYTF. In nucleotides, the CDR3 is TGTGCCACGGCCCGGGCAAGGGGGTCCTATGGCTACACCTTC.

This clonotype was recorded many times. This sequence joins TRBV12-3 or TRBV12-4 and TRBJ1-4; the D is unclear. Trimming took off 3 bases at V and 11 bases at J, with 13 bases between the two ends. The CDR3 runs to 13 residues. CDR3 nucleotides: TGTGCCAGCAGTTTGGGGATGTTTCGGAAACTGTTTTTT. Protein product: CASSLGMFRKLFF.

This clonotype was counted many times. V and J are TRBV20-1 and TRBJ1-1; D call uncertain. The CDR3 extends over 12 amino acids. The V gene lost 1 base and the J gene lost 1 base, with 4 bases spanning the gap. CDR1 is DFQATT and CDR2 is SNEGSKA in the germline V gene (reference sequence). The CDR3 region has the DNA TGCAGTGCTAGAGCCCAGAACACTGAAGCTTTCTTT. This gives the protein CSARAQNTEAFF.

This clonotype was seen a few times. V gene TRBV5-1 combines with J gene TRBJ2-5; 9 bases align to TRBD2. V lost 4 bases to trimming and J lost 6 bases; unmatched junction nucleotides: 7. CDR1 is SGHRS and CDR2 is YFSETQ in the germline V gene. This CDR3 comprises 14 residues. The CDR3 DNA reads TGCGCCAGCAGCCCCCAGAGCGGGGGGAAGACCCAGTACTTC. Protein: CASSPQSGGKTQYF.

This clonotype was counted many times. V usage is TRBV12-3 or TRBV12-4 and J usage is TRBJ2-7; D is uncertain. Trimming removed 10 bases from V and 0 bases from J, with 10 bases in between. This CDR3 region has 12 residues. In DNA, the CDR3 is TGTGCCACGAAACGGTCCTCCTACGAGCAGTACTTC. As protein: CATKRSSYEQYF.

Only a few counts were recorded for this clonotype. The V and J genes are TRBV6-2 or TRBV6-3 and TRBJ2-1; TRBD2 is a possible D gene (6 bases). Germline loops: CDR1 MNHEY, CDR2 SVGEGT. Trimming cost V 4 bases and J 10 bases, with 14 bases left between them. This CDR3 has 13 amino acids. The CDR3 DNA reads TGTGCCAGCAGTTCACTAGCACGTGGGGAGCAGTTCTTC. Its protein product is CASSSLARGEQFF.

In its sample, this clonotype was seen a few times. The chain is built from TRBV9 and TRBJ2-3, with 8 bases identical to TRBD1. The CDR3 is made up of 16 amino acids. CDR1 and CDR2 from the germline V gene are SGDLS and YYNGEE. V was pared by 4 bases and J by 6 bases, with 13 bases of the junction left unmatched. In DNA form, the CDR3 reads TGTGCCAGCAGCCCCCAGGACAGGGCCCTTGGGGATACGCAGTATTTT. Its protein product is CASSPQDRALGDTQYF.